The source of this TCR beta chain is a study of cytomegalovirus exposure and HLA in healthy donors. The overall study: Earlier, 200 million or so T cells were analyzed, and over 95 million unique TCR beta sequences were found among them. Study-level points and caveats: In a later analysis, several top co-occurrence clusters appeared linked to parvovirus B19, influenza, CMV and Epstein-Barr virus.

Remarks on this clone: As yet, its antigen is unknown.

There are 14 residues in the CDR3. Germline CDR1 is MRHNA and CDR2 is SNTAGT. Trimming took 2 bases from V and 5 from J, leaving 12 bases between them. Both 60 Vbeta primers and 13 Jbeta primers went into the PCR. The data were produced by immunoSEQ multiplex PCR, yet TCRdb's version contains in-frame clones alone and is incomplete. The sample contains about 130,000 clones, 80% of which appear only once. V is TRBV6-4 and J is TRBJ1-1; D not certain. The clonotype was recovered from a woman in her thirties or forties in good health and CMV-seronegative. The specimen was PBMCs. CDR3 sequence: CASSDQTSGTEAFF. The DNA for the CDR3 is TGTGCCAGCAGTGACCAAACGTCGGGAACTGAAGCTTTCTTT.